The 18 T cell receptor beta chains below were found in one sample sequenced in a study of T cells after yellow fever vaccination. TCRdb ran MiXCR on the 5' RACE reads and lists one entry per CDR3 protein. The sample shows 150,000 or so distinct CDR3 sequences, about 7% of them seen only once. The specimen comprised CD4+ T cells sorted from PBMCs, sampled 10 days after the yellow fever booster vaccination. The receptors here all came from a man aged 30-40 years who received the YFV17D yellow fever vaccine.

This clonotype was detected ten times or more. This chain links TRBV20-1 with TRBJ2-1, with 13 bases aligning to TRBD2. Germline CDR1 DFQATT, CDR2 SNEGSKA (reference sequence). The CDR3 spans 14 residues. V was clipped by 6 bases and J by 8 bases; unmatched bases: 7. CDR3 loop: CSAGLAGVSDEQFF. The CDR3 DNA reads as TGCAGTGCCGGACTAGCGGGAGTCTCAGATGAGCAGTTCTTC.

Here the CDR3 reads CASSSMGEKLFF. CDR3 nucleotide sequence: TGTGCCAGCAGTTCCATGGGAGAAAAACTGTTTTTT. The chain joins TRBV7-9 to TRBJ1-4, with D unclear. CDR3 size: 12 residues. The ends were cut back, 6 bases at V and 8 bases at J, with 10 bases in the middle. Germline V gene sequence: CDR1 SEHNR, CDR2 FQNEAQ (reference sequence).

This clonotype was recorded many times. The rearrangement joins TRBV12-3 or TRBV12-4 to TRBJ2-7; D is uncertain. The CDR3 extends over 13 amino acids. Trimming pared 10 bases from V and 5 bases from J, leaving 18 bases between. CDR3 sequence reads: CATRPGLGHEQYF. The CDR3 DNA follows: TGTGCCACCCGCCCCGGGCTGGGCCACGAGCAGTACTTC.

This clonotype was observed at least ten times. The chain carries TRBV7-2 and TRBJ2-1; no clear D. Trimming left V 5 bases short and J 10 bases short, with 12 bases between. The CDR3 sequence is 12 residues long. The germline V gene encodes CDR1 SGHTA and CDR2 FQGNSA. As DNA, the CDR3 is TGTGCCAGCAGCCACATCCGGGTCGAGCAGTTCTTC. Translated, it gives CASSHIRVEQFF. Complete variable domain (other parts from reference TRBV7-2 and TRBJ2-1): GAGVSQSPSNKVTEKGKDVELRCDPISGHTALYWYRQSLGQGLEFLIYFQGNSAPDKSGLPSDRFSAERTGGSVSTLTIQRTQQEDSAVYLCASSHIRVEQFFGPGTRLTVL.

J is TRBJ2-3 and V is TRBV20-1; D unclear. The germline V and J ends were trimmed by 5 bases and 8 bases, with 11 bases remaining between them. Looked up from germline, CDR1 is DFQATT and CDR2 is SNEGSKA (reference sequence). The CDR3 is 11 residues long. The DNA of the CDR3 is TGCAGTGCTCCCCTGGGGTCTACGCAGTATTTT. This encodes CSAPLGSTQYF.

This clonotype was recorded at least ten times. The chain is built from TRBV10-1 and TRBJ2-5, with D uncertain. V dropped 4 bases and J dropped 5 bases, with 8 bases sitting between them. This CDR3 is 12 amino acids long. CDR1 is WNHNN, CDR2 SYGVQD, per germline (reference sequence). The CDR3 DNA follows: TGCGCCAGCAGTGCCCCGGAGGAGACCCAGTACTTC. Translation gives CASSAPEETQYF.

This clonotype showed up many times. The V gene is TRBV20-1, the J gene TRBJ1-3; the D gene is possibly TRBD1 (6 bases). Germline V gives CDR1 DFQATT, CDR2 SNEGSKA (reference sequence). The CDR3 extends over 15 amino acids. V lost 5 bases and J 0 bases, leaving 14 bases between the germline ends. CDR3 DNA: TGCAGTGCTGACCCGGGACACAGCTCTGGAAACACCATATATTTT. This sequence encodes CSADPGHSSGNTIYF.

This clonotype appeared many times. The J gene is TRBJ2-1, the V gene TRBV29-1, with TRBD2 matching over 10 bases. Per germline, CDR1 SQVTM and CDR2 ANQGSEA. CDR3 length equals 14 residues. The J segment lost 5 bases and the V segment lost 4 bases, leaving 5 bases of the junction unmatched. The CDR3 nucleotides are TGCAGCGTTGGGGGGACTAGCGAGAACAATGAGCAGTTCTTC. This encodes CSVGGTSENNEQFF.

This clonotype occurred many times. The CDR3 sequence is CASSGADSGNTIYF. The CDR3 DNA follows: TGTGCCAGCAGTGGTGCGGACTCTGGAAACACCATATATTTT. The V call is TRBV6-1, the J call TRBJ1-3; D is undetermined. This CDR3 comprises 14 residues. Germline values: CDR1 MNHNS, CDR2 SASEGT. Trimming pared 4 bases from V and 0 bases from J, leaving 7 bases between.

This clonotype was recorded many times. The CDR3 loop reads CASSVAPGEANIQYF. The CDR3 region has the DNA TGTGCCAGCAGCGTAGCCCCAGGGGAGGCAAACATTCAGTACTTC. The chain carries TRBV9 and TRBJ2-4, with D perhaps given as TRBD1 or TRBD2 (6 bases each). CDR3 length equals 15 residues. The V gene lost 0 bases and the J gene lost 6 bases, with 13 bases spanning the gap. Germline CDR1 is SGDLS and CDR2 is YYNGEE.

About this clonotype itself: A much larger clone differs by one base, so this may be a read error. CDR3 in amino acids: CASDLGAFF. CDR3 coding DNA: TGTGCCAGCGACTTAGGGGCTTTCTTT. The rearrangement uses TRBV7-9 and TRBJ1-1; no clear D gene. V lost 8 bases and J 11 bases, leaving 9 bases between the germline ends. In germline, CDR1 is SEHNR, CDR2 FQNEAQ (reference sequence). The CDR3 extends over 9 amino acids. Based on the CDR3 plus reference TRBV7-9 and TRBJ1-1, the full variable domain is DTGVSQNPRHKITKRGQNVTFRCDPISEHNRLYWYRQTLGQGPEFLTYFQNEAQLEKSRLLSDRFSAERPKGSFSTLEIQRTEQGDSAMYLCASDLGAFFGQGTRLTVV.

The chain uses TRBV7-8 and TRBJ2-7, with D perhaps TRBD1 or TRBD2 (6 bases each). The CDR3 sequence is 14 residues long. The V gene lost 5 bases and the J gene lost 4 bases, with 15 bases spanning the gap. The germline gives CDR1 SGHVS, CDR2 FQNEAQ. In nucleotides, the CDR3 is TGTGCCAGCAGCAGGAGGGGGGCTTTATACGAGCAGTACTTC. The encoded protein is CASSRRGALYEQYF.

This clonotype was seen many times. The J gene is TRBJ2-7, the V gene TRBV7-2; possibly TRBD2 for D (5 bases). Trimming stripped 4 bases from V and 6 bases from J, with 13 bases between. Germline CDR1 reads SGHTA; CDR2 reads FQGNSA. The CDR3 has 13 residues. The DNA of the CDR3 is TGTGCCAGCAGCTCTATTAATAGCGCCGAGCAGTACTTC. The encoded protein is CASSSINSAEQYF.

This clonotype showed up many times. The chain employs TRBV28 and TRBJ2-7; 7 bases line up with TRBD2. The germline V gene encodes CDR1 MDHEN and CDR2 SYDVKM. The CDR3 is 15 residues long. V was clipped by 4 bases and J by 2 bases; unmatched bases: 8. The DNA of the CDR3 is TGTGCCAGCAGTTCTAGCGGAAGTCTTACCTACGAGCAGTACTTC. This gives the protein CASSSSGSLTYEQYF.

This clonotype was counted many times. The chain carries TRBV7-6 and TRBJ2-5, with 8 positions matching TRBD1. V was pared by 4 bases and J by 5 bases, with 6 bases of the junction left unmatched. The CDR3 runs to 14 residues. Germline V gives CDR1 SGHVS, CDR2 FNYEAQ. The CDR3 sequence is CASSSGQGGETQYF. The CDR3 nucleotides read TGTGCCAGCAGCTCCGGACAGGGTGGGGAGACCCAGTACTTC.

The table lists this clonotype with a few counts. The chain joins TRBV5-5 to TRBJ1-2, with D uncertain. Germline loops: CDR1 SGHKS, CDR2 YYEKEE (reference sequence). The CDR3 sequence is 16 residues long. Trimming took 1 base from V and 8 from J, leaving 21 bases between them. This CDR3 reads CASSLSVSGHMRGYTF. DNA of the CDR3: TGTGCCAGCAGCTTGTCTGTCAGCGGGCATATGAGGGGCTACACCTTC.

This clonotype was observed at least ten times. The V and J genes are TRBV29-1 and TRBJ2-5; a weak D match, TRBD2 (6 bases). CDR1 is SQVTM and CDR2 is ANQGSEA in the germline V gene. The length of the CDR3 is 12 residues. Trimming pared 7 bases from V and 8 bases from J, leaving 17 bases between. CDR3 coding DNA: TGCAGCGCGGAATCCGGGAGCGAAACCCAGTACTTC. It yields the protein CSAESGSETQYF.

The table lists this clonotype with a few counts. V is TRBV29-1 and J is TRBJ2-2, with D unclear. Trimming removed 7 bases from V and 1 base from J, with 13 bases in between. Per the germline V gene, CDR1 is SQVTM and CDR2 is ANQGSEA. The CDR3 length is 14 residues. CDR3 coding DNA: TGCAGCGCCGGGTATGGTGGGAACACCGGGGAGCTGTTTTTT. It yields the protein CSAGYGGNTGELFF.